This paragraph reports one T cell receptor (beta chain). This record comes from a study of monozygotic twins with inflammatory bowel disease. The CDR3 is 16 residues long. From germline, CDR1 is SGDLS and CDR2 YYNGEE. TCRdb reprocessed the 5' RACE reads; each CDR3 protein has one entry and no DNA is given. Its table lists fewer than 200,000 distinct CDR3 sequences. Sequencing was performed on blood. V usage is TRBV9 and J usage is TRBJ2-7; without DNA, the TCRdb call of TRBD1 cannot be checked. This sequence originates from a human donor with ulcerative colitis or Crohn's disease, or a healthy co-twin of an affected twin (not recorded which). CDR3 in amino acids: CASSPRGGTGGDEQYF.